The clone carrying this T cell receptor beta chain came up many times. Each CDR3 protein gets one entry after TCRdb re-called the 5' RACE reads with MiXCR. The sample lists under 60,000 distinct CDR3 sequences; 10% were seen once. This record belongs to a study of neurological immune-mediated disorders. The CDR3 runs 13 residues. The V end lost 3 bases, the J end lost 5 bases, and 10 bases lay between the germline ends. Looked up from germline, CDR1 is ENHRY and CDR2 is SYGVKD. The source of this sequence is a woman aged 35 to 49 with HTLV-1-associated myelopathy (HAM/TSP). The sequencing input was PBMCs. The chain recombines TRBV10-3 with TRBJ1-1; D might be TRBD1 (5 bases). The CDR3: CAISDGGWTEAFF. The CDR3 nucleotides read TGTGCCATCAGTGATGGGGGATGGACTGAAGCTTTCTTT.